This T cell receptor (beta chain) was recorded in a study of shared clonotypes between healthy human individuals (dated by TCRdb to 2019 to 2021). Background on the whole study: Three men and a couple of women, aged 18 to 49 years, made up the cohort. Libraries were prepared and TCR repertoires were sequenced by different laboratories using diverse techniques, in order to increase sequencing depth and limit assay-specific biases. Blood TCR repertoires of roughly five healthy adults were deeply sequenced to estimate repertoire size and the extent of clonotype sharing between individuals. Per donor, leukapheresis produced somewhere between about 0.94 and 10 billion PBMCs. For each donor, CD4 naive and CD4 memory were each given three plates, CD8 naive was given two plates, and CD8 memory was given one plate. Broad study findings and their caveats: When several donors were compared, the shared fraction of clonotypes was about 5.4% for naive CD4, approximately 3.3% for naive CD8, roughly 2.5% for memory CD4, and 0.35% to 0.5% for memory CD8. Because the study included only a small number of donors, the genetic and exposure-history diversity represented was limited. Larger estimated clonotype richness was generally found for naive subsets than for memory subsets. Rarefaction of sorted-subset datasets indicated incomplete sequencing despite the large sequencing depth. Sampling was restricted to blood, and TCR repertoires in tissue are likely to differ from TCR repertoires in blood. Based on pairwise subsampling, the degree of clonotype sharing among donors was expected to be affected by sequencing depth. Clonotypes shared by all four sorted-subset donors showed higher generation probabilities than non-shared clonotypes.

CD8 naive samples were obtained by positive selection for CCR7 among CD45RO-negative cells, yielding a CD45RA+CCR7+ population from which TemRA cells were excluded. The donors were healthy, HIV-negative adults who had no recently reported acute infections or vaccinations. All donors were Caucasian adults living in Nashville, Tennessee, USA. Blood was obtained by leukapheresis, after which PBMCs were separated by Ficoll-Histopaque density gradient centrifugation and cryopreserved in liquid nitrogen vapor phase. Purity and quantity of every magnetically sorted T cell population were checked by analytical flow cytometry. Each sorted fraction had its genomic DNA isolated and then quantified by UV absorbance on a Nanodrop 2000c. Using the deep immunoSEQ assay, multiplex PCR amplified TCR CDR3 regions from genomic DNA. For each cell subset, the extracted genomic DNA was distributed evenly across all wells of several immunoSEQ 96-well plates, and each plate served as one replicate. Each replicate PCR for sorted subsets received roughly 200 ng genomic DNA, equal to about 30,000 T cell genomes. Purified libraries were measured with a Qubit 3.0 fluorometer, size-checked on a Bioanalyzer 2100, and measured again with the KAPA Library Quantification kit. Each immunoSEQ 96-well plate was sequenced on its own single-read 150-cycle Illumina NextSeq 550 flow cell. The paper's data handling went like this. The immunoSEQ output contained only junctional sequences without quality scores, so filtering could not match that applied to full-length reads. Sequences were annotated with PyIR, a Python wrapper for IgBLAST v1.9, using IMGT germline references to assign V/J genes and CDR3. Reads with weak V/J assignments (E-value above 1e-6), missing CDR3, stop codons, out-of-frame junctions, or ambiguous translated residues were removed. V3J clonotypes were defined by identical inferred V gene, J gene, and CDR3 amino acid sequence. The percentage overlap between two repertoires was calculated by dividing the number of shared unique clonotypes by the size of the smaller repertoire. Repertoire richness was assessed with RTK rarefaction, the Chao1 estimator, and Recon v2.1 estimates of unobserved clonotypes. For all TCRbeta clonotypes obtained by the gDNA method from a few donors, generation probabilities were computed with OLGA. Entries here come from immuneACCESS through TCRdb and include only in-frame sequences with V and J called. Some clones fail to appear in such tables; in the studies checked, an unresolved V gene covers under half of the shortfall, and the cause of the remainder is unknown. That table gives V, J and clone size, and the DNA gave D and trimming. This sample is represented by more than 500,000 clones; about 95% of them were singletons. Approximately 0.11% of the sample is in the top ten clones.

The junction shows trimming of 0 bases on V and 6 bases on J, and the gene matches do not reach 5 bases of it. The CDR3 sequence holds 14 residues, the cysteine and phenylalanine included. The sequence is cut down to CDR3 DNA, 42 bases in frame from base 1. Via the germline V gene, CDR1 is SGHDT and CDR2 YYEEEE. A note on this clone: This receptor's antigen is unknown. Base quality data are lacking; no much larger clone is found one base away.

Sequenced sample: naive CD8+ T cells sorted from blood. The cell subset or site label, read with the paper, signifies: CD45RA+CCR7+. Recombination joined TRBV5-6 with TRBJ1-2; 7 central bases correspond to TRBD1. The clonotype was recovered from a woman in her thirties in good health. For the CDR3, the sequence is CASSLVGGGHGYTF. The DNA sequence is TGTGCCAGCAGCTTGGTCGGAGGGGGCCATGGCTACACCTTC.